The 10 T cell receptor beta chains listed next were all sequenced from one sample in a study of tissue T cells after allogeneic stem cell transplantation. Sequencing used immunoSEQ multiplex PCR; TCRdb keeps in-frame clones, though not all of them. The table has over 25,000 clones, approximately 85% seen once. The specimen was blood, collected before transplantation. These receptor sequences come from a woman aged 18-49 years who later had graft-versus-host disease after an allogeneic stem cell transplant.

The chain uses TRBV28 and TRBJ1-2; D not certain. This CDR3 has 11 amino acids. Trimming took 6 bases from V and 2 from J, leaving 4 bases between them. Germline loops: CDR1 MDHEN, CDR2 SYDVKM. CDR3: CASSYNYGYTF. CDR3 coding DNA: TGTGCCAGCAGCTACAACTATGGCTACACCTTC.

The rearrangement joins TRBV2 to TRBJ1-6; TRBD1 matches 9 bases. CDR3 length: 16 residues. Germline V CDR1 and CDR2: SNHLY, FYNNEI. J was trimmed by 7 bases and V by 5 bases; bases with no gene match: 9. The CDR3 is CASSQQGAKWNSPLHF. In DNA, the CDR3 is TGTGCCAGCAGTCAACAGGGGGCGAAGTGGAATTCACCCCTCCACTTT.

The V gene is TRBV5-1, the J gene TRBJ1-5; 7 nucleotides agree with TRBD1. The CDR3 runs to 14 residues. CDR1 and CDR2 (germline): SGHRS, YFSETQ. Trimming at V came to 4 bases and at J to 5 bases, leaving 6 bases not matched to a gene. CDR3 bases: TGCGCCAGCAGCGCGGTCACAGGGGATCAGCCCCAGCATTTT. Protein: CASSAVTGDQPQHF.

The gene calls are TRBV12-3 or TRBV12-4 and TRBJ2-4, with D tentatively TRBD2 (6 bases). This CDR3 region has 13 residues. Trimming removed 2 bases at V and 6 bases at J, with 8 bases between. CDR3 nucleotide sequence: TGTGCCAGCAGTTTATTGGAGGGAAACATTCAGTACTTC. Amino acids: CASSLLEGNIQYF.

The chain is built from TRBV28 and TRBJ2-7; possible D gene TRBD1, 6 bases. Looked up from germline, CDR1 is MDHEN and CDR2 is SYDVKM. The CDR3 extends over 14 amino acids. V was pared by 7 bases and J by 1 base, with 14 bases between. This CDR3 reads CASISGQSSYEQYF. As DNA, the CDR3 is TGTGCCAGCATCTCCGGACAGTCGTCCTACGAGCAGTACTTC.

The J gene is TRBJ2-1, the V gene TRBV19; TRBD2 is a possible D gene (5 bases). The length of the CDR3 is 15 residues. Trimming took off 3 bases at V and 4 bases at J, with 13 bases between the two ends. CDR1 is LNHDA and CDR2 is SQIVND in the germline V gene (reference sequence). The CDR3: CASSISPRLYNEQFF. In DNA form, the CDR3 reads TGTGCCAGTAGTATTTCGCCCAGACTATACAATGAGCAGTTCTTC.

J is TRBJ1-2 and V is TRBV27; D is possibly TRBD1 (6 bases). The CDR3 consists of 12 residues. V dropped 2 bases and J dropped 6 bases, with 7 bases sitting between them. CDR1 is MNHEY and CDR2 is SMNVEV in the germline V gene (reference sequence). The CDR3 coding sequence is TGTGCCAGCAGTTTAGGGGGGCATGGCTACACCTTC. Translation gives CASSLGGHGYTF.

This clone has just a few counts. The rearrangement joins TRBV6-5 to TRBJ2-7, with 8 bases identical to TRBD2. The V segment lost 0 bases and the J segment 3 bases; nucleotides outside the gene matches: 4. In germline, CDR1 is MNHEY, CDR2 SVGAGI. The CDR3 runs 15 residues. In DNA, the CDR3 is TGTGCCAGCAGTTACTCGAGCGGGAGTAGCTACGAGCAGTACTTC. Protein product: CASSYSSGSSYEQYF.

The chain couples TRBV30 to TRBJ2-7; 9 bases match TRBD1. The germline CDR1 and CDR2 sequences are GTSNPN and SVGIG (reference sequence). The CDR3 runs to 13 residues. The J segment lost 6 bases and the V segment lost 5 bases, leaving 8 bases of the junction unmatched. CDR3 coding DNA: TGTGCCTGGGCGCCGGGACAGGGTTTCGAGCAGTACTTC. Translating gives CAWAPGQGFEQYF.

The CDR3 reads CASGDTGKGSPLHF. The CDR3 region has the DNA TGTGCCAGCGGCGATACAGGGAAGGGATCACCCCTCCACTTT. This sequence joins TRBV28 and TRBJ1-6; D possibly corresponds to TRBD1 (6 bases). The germline gives CDR1 MDHEN, CDR2 SYDVKM. This CDR3 comprises 14 residues. The V gene lost 8 bases and the J gene lost 10 bases, with 18 bases spanning the gap.